This T cell receptor (beta chain) comes out of a study of cytomegalovirus exposure and HLA in healthy donors. PCR employed 60 Vbeta and 13 Jbeta primers. Libraries were prepared by immunoSEQ multiplex PCR; TCRdb keeps only in-frame clonotypes and omits some of them. Of fewer than 150,000 clones listed, around 77% are singletons. The study's findings and limits: A missense DCLRE1C variant was associated with V- and J-gene trimming of TCR beta chains in a later analysis, and an independent cohort replicated the association. Roughly even sequencing depth across donors was the assumption behind the presence/absence analyses. A cluster of highly shared sequence variants was likely a sequencing artifact.

A note on this clone: Antigen: not known.

CDR3 length equals 14 residues. Per the germline V gene, CDR1 is MNHEY and CDR2 is SMNVEV (reference sequence). Trimming left V 6 bases short and J 4 bases short, with 13 bases between. Sequencing input: PBMCs. The source is a woman aged 25-40 years in good health and CMV-seropositive. The chain carries TRBV27 and TRBJ1-3, with TRBD1 as a possible D gene (5 bases). DNA of the CDR3: TGTGCCAGCAGGAACCAGGGACTCGGAAACACCATATATTTT. Protein product: CASRNQGLGNTIYF.